Listed here are 10 T cell receptor beta chains from one sample, sequenced in a study of T cell responses to AZD1222 COVID-19 vaccine. Here immunoSEQ multiplex PCR was the method, and the copy in TCRdb shows in-frame clones only, minus some. Of 200,000 to 250,000 clones in the sample, roughly 94% were seen once. Sequenced material: peripheral blood, taken 28 days after the second dose of the MenACWY control vaccine. These receptors all come from an adult who received the MenACWY meningococcal vaccine as a control.

This clone was recorded a few times. The V gene is TRBV9, the J gene TRBJ1-1; D is perhaps TRBD1 (5 bases). V lost 3 bases, J lost 1 base, and 10 bases lay in between. CDR3 length equals 14 residues. CDR1 and CDR2 from the germline V gene are SGDLS and YYNGEE. The CDR3 nucleotides read TGTGCCAGCAGCGCGCGGGACCCGAACACTGAAGCTTTCTTT. This encodes CASSARDPNTEAFF. Supplemented by reference TRBV9 and TRBJ1-1, the full variable domain reads DSGVTQTPKHLITATGQRVTLRCSPRSGDLSVYWYQQSLDQGLQFLIQYYNGEERAKGNILERFSAQQFPDLHSELNLSSLELGDSALYFCASSARDPNTEAFFGQGTRLTVV.

The V and J genes are TRBV18 and TRBJ2-7, with no clear D. Trimming pared 1 base from V and 3 bases from J, leaving 4 bases between. The CDR3 consists of 12 residues. Per germline, CDR1 KGHSH and CDR2 LQKENI. The CDR3 reads CASSPLNYEQYF. The CDR3 nucleotides are TGTGCCAGCTCACCACTTAACTACGAGCAGTACTTC.

V gene TRBV7-8 combines with J gene TRBJ1-6; D is uncertain. In germline, CDR1 is SGHVS, CDR2 FQNEAQ. V gave up 1 base and J gave up 7 bases, with 5 bases separating them. The CDR3 spans 13 residues. The CDR3 region is CASSLEANSPLHF. The CDR3 DNA sequence: TGTGCCAGCAGCTTAGAGGCGAATTCACCCCTCCACTTT.

The chain combines TRBV9 with TRBJ2-7, with D possibly called TRBD1 or TRBD2 (5 bases each). V dropped 2 bases and J dropped 7 bases, with 19 bases sitting between them. Germline assignment: CDR1 SGDLS and CDR2 YYNGEE. CDR3 length equals 15 residues. CDR3 residues: CASSVGVTAGEEQYF. CDR3 nucleotides: TGTGCCAGCAGCGTGGGGGTGACGGCCGGGGAGGAGCAGTACTTC.

This chain uses TRBV19 with TRBJ2-5; 9 bases are a match to TRBD2. The ends lost 8 bases at V and 4 bases at J; junction bases unmatched: 14. The CDR3 sequence is 16 residues long. Germline CDR1 is LNHDA and CDR2 is SQIVND (reference sequence). CDR3 nucleotides: TGTGCCAGTCACGCTAGCGGGGTCCTCGATCGAGAGACCCAGTACTTC. This sequence encodes CASHASGVLDRETQYF.

The chain uses TRBV25-1 and TRBJ1-1; D gene unclear. Deletions cut 4 bases from V and 2 bases from J, with 2 bases between. The CDR3 covers 11 residues. CDR1 and CDR2 from the germline V gene are MGHDK and SYGVNS. The CDR3 DNA reads as TGTGCCAGCAGTGCTAACACTGAAGCTTTCTTT. This encodes CASSANTEAFF.

V and J are TRBV11-3 and TRBJ2-7; D uncertain. The CDR3 is 14 residues long. Germline V gives CDR1 SGHNT, CDR2 YENEEA. The V end was cut by 1 base, the J end by 3 bases, with 10 bases between. The CDR3 DNA reads as TGTGCCAGCAGCTTAGGTAAGGCCAGCTACGAGCAGTACTTC. Translating gives CASSLGKASYEQYF. The complete variable domain, with remaining parts taken from reference TRBV11-3 and TRBJ2-7, reads EAGVVQSPRYKIIEKKQPVAFWCNPISGHNTLYWYLQNLGQGPELLIRYENEEAVDDSQLPKDRFSAERLKGVDSTLKIQPAELGDSAVYLCASSLGKASYEQYFGPGTRLTVT.

The chain couples TRBV7-2 to TRBJ2-2; TRBD2 might be the D (7 bases). From germline, CDR1 is SGHTA and CDR2 FQGNSA. V was clipped by 5 bases and J by 5 bases, with 18 bases between them. The CDR3 length is 16 residues. DNA for the CDR3: TGTGCCAGCAGCCCCTGGGGGGGGCCTAAAACCGGGGAGCTGTTTTTT. As protein: CASSPWGGPKTGELFF.

V gene TRBV19 combines with J gene TRBJ1-1, with D maybe TRBD1 (6 bases). The CDR3 length is 14 residues. V lost 7 bases to trimming and J lost 5 bases, with 17 bases between them. Germline loops: CDR1 LNHDA, CDR2 SQIVND (reference sequence). The CDR3, as DNA: TGTGCCAGTACCCTTATTTCAGGGGTGACTGAAGCTTTCTTT. Its translation is CASTLISGVTEAFF.

This chain uses TRBV23-1 with TRBJ2-1, with D possibly TRBD2 on 6 matching bases. TRBV23-1 is treated as an ORF (open reading frame) with a function not yet certain. Trimming removed 0 bases at V and 8 bases at J, with 20 bases between. This CDR3 comprises 17 residues. Here the CDR3 DNA reads TGCGCCAGCAGTCAATCGTCGACCCGGGACTTGTGGGATGAGCAGTTCTTC. Residues: CASSQSSTRDLWDEQFF.